Below, 24 T cell receptor beta chains from the same sample are listed, as sequenced in a study of T cell changes during pregnancy in multiple sclerosis. Produced via immunoSEQ multiplex PCR; TCRdb's table is partial and in-frame only. The top ten clones hold approximately 1.7% of a sample with tens of thousands of clones, just over 90% of them seen once. Sequenced material: peripheral blood, taken after pregnancy. These receptors all stem from a female donor with multiple sclerosis, enrolled in a pregnancy study.

V is TRBV6-5 and J is TRBJ1-5; the D gene is possibly TRBD1 (6 bases). The CDR3 length is 15 residues. Per germline, CDR1 MNHEY and CDR2 SVGAGI. V gave up 5 bases and J gave up 4 bases, with 15 bases separating them. The CDR3 sequence: CASSLYRGANQPQHF. In DNA form, the CDR3 reads TGTGCCAGCAGTCTTTACCGGGGGGCGAATCAGCCCCAGCATTTT.

The rearrangement links TRBV5-6 to TRBJ2-7; 9 nucleotides line up with TRBD2. This CDR3 is built from 17 residues. From germline, CDR1 is SGHDT and CDR2 YYEEEE. J lost 1 base, V lost 0 bases, and 8 bases had no gene match. CDR3 sequence (DNA): TGTGCCAGCAGCTTGGCCTCTAGCGGGATCATTTCCTACGAGCAGTACTTC. It translates to CASSLASSGIISYEQYF.

The chain employs TRBV7-3 and TRBJ2-3; the D gene is possibly TRBD2 (7 bases). This CDR3 spans 15 amino acids. Looked up from germline, CDR1 is SGHTA and CDR2 is FQGTGA. V lost 1 base, J lost 4 bases, and 12 bases lay in between. Here the CDR3 reads CASSLSPGGADTQYF. CDR3 DNA sequence: TGTGCCAGCAGCTTAAGTCCGGGGGGCGCAGATACGCAGTATTTT.

V and J are TRBV6-5 and TRBJ2-1, with D uncertain. The CDR3 contains 13 residues. The V end lost 0 bases, the J end lost 7 bases, and 7 bases lay between the germline ends. Germline V gives CDR1 MNHEY, CDR2 SVGAGI. The CDR3 loop is CASSYSMRNEQFF. CDR3 sequence (DNA): TGTGCCAGCAGTTACTCGATGCGGAATGAGCAGTTCTTC.

This rearrangement joins TRBV15 to TRBJ2-4, with D perhaps matching TRBD2 (5 bases). This CDR3 comprises 17 residues. V was clipped by 2 bases and J by 1 base, with 15 bases between them. Germline V gene data show CDR1 as LNHNV and CDR2 as YYDKDF (reference sequence). CDR3 bases: TGTGCCACCAGCAGACGACCCGGGGTTGGGGCCAAAAACATTCAGTACTTC. This encodes CATSRRPGVGAKNIQYF.

The chain combines TRBV30 with TRBJ2-1; 8 nucleotides align to TRBD1. The V gene's germline CDR1 is GTSNPN and CDR2 SVGIG (reference sequence). This CDR3 comprises 16 residues. V gave up 3 bases and J gave up 5 bases; unmatched junction bases: 12. The CDR3 spells CAWRQWTGQDDNEQFF. Written as DNA, the CDR3 is TGTGCCTGGAGACAATGGACGGGACAGGACGACAATGAGCAGTTCTTC. Combining the CDR3 with reference TRBV30 and TRBJ2-1 gives the whole variable domain SQTIHQWPATLVQPVGSPLSLECTVEGTSNPNLYWYRQAAGRGLQLLFYSVGIGQISSEVPQNLSASRPQDRQFILSSKKLLLSDSGFYLCAWRQWTGQDDNEQFFGPGTRLTVL.

The chain is built from TRBV7-2 and TRBJ2-1, with TRBD1 matching over 9 bases. The CDR3 consists of 15 residues. V lost 1 base, J lost 8 bases, and 6 bases stayed unmatched. The germline V gene encodes CDR1 SGHTA and CDR2 FQGNSA. CDR3 bases: TGTGCCAGCAGCTTAGAAGGGACAGGGTACCATGAGCAGTTCTTC. Translated: CASSLEGTGYHEQFF.

This clone has just one count. The CDR3 loop reads CASRFGNRLGSEQFF. The CDR3 DNA reads as TGTGCAAGTCGCTTCGGTAACCGTTTGGGGAGTGAGCAGTTCTTC. This chain connects TRBV12-2 to TRBJ2-1; the table's D call, TRBD2, was not checked against the DNA. TRBV12-2 is tagged as a pseudogene. The CDR3 loop spans 15 amino acids.

This clone is a singleton in its sample. The chain combines TRBV7-3 with TRBJ2-1; 10 nucleotides agree with TRBD2. This CDR3 comprises 15 residues. V lost 5 bases, J lost 7 bases, and 8 bases stayed unmatched. Germline assignment: CDR1 SGHTA and CDR2 FQGTGA. The CDR3 is CASSRSLAGDNEQFF. The DNA of the CDR3 is TGTGCCAGCAGCCGCAGCCTAGCGGGAGATAATGAGCAGTTCTTC.

This rearrangement joins TRBV28 to TRBJ1-5; no clear D. CDR1 and CDR2 from the germline V gene are MDHEN and SYDVKM. V shed 1 base and J shed 5 bases, with 12 bases lying between them. The CDR3 spans 15 residues. As DNA, the CDR3 is TGTGCCAGCAGTTTATCCGGGTACGGGGATCAGCCCCAGCATTTT. Translation: CASSLSGYGDQPQHF.

The chain recombines TRBV5-4 with TRBJ1-1, with unresolved D. The CDR3 consists of 15 residues. CDR1 is SGHNT, CDR2 YYREEE, per germline (reference sequence). The germline V and J ends were trimmed by 4 bases and 1 base, with 14 bases remaining between them. Here the CDR3 reads CASSRATSGNTEAFF. CDR3 nucleotide sequence: TGTGCCAGCAGCCGAGCAACGTCGGGGAACACTGAAGCTTTCTTT.

This chain connects TRBV4-1 to TRBJ2-7; TRBD1 matches 8 bases. Germline CDR1 MGHRA, CDR2 YSYEKL. The CDR3 covers 13 residues. Unmatched junction bases numbered 4, after V lost 2 bases and J lost 7 bases. The CDR3 region is CASSQSGGMEQYF. In DNA form, the CDR3 reads TGCGCCAGCAGCCAATCAGGGGGCATGGAGCAGTACTTC.

The CDR3 DNA reads as TGTGCCAGTAGCCGTACTCGCGCGAAGAGAGAGCAGTACTTC. It translates to CASSRTRAKREQYF. The J gene is TRBJ2-7, the V gene TRBV19; no definite D call. The germline V and J ends were trimmed by 6 bases and 7 bases, with 19 bases remaining between them. CDR3 size: 14 residues. The germline V gene encodes CDR1 LNHDA and CDR2 SQIVND (reference sequence).

This chain joins TRBV14 and TRBJ1-1, with D possibly matching TRBD1 (5 bases). V was shortened by 3 bases and J by 4 bases, with 12 bases between the two germline ends. Germline CDR1 SGHDN, CDR2 FVKESK. This CDR3 is built from 14 residues. The CDR3 DNA sequence: TGTGCCAGCAGCCAGATGGGGGGGGTCACTGAAGCTTTCTTT. Amino acids: CASSQMGGVTEAFF.

This clone was found a few times. The chain recombines TRBV4-2 with TRBJ1-2; a possible D gene is TRBD1 (6 bases). V shed 2 bases and J shed 4 bases, with 11 bases lying between them. The CDR3 is made up of 14 amino acids. The germline V gene encodes CDR1 LGHNA and CDR2 YNFKEQ. The CDR3 DNA sequence: TGTGCCAGCAGCCAACTAGGACAGTTCTATGGCTACACCTTC. Its translation is CASSQLGQFYGYTF.

The V gene is TRBV30, the J gene TRBJ1-1, with 10 bases identical to TRBD1. There are 16 residues in the CDR3. CDR1 GTSNPN and CDR2 SVGIG come from the germline V gene (reference sequence). Trimming at V came to 2 bases and at J to 2 bases, leaving 8 bases not matched to a gene. The CDR3 coding sequence is TGTGCCTGGAGTTTCTGGACAGGGGGTTACAACACTGAAGCTTTCTTT. Translating gives CAWSFWTGGYNTEAFF.

The rearrangement links TRBV6-4 to TRBJ2-3, with TRBD2 identical over 8 bases. The CDR3 covers 15 residues. CDR1 and CDR2 from the germline V gene are MRHNA and SNTAGT. With V trimmed by 2 bases and J by 0 bases, 1 base remained unmatched. CDR3 DNA: TGTGCCAGCAGTGACATAGCGGGAAGCACAGATACGCAGTATTTT. Encoded protein: CASSDIAGSTDTQYF.

The chain couples TRBV9 to TRBJ2-7, with D maybe TRBD2 (6 bases). V was clipped by 0 bases and J by 3 bases, with 13 bases between them. The CDR3 is 15 residues long. The germline V gene has CDR1 SGDLS and CDR2 YYNGEE. In DNA, the CDR3 is TGTGCCAGCAGCGTAGCGGCGGAGGGGATCTACGAGCAGTACTTC. Translation: CASSVAAEGIYEQYF.

V and J are TRBV7-2 and TRBJ2-6; 9 nucleotides align to TRBD1. Per germline, CDR1 SGHTA and CDR2 FQGNSA. The CDR3 loop spans 18 amino acids. The J segment lost 0 bases and the V segment lost 5 bases, leaving 8 bases of the junction unmatched. The CDR3 region is CASSITGGFSSGANVLTF. In nucleotides, the CDR3 is TGTGCCAGCAGCATCACAGGGGGCTTCAGCTCTGGGGCCAACGTCCTGACTTTC.

The chain couples TRBV6-1 to TRBJ2-1; D not resolved. CDR1 is MNHNS, CDR2 SASEGT, per germline. V gave up 5 bases and J gave up 9 bases, with 14 bases separating them. This CDR3 spans 13 amino acids. The CDR3 spells CASSQFRLGEQFF. CDR3 bases: TGTGCCAGCAGTCAATTCCGACTGGGTGAGCAGTTCTTC.

The rearrangement uses TRBV9 and TRBJ2-7; tentatively, D is TRBD1 (6 bases). The CDR3 totals 15 residues. Germline CDR1 SGDLS, CDR2 YYNGEE. Trimming shortened V by 0 bases and J by 2 bases, and 12 bases separated the two germline ends. For the CDR3, the DNA is TGTGCCAGCAGCGTAGAGGCAGGGGTCACCTACGAGCAGTACTTC. As protein: CASSVEAGVTYEQYF.

The rearrangement joins TRBV7-9 to TRBJ2-5; TRBD2 agrees at 12 bases. This CDR3 region has 16 residues. After removal of 5 bases from V and 5 bases from J, the junction contained 9 bases not matched to a gene. Germline V lookup: CDR1 SEHNR, CDR2 FQNEAQ (reference sequence). The CDR3 coding sequence is TGTGCCAGCAGCGCCAGACTAGCGGGAGTGAGGGAGACCCAGTACTTC. Its protein is CASSARLAGVRETQYF.

The chain uses TRBV9 and TRBJ2-1; D is perhaps TRBD1 (5 bases). The CDR3 consists of 14 residues. Germline V gives CDR1 SGDLS, CDR2 YYNGEE. Trimming shortened V by 2 bases and J by 12 bases, and 18 bases separated the two germline ends. The CDR3 loop reads CASSVADPNQGQFF. In DNA, the CDR3 is TGTGCCAGCAGCGTGGCGGACCCCAACCAGGGGCAGTTCTTC.

The chain joins TRBV5-4 to TRBJ1-1; 8 nucleotides line up with TRBD1. The CDR3 covers 14 residues. Trimming took 2 bases from V and 11 from J; bases not matched to a gene: 11. CDR1 SGHNT and CDR2 YYREEE come from the germline V gene (reference sequence). CDR3 sequence (DNA): TGTGCCAGCAGCTTTGACAGGGGAATCTTGAAGGCTTTCTTT. This sequence encodes CASSFDRGILKAFF.